The present T cell receptor beta chain was sequenced within a study of CXCR3-negative and CXCR3-positive naive CD8 T cells. The wider study: There were 130 million or so TRB reads altogether, and each library had about 1.5 +/- 0.3 million of them. Points from the study as a whole: Both of the naive subsets showed about the same high diversity, but memory CD8+ cells had much less.

This CDR3 has 14 amino acids. Germline V lookup: CDR1 SGHVS, CDR2 FNYEAQ. TRB cDNA was prepared as libraries by UMI-labeled 5' RACE. With the 5' RACE reads reprocessed, TCRdb shows one record per CDR3 protein and no DNA. The sample table sets out over 70,000 distinct CDR3 sequences. Points on this clonotype: Its antigen is unidentified.

This clonotype was sampled from a human donor in good health. Some clones in this sample may be carry-over from other donors' samples. The chain has TRBV7-6 and TRBJ2-1; TCRdb's assignment of TRBD2 cannot be checked, as there is no DNA. Material: naive CXCR3- CD8+ T cells from blood. Subset noted: CD45RO-CCR7+CD27+CD95- naive CD8+ T cells lacking CXCR3 (TNR3-). Here the CDR3 reads CASSPLESPGEQFF.